Shown below are 10 T cell receptor beta chains from a single sample sequenced in a study of control samples from healthy donors and cancer patients. The method was immunoSEQ multiplex PCR; TCRdb's version includes in-frame clones alone and lacks a portion of them. The profile shows approximately 150,000 clones, about 90% of them singletons. The sequencing input was blood. These receptors were taken from a man younger than 30 in good health.

V usage is TRBV18 and J usage is TRBJ1-4; D not certain. Between the trimmed V and J ends, which lost 4 bases and 5 bases, there was a span of 14 bases. Germline-derived CDR1 and CDR2 are KGHSH and LQKENI. The CDR3 is made up of 15 amino acids. The CDR3 protein is CASSLQRKSNEKLFF. For the CDR3, the DNA is TGTGCCAGCTCACTCCAGAGAAAATCCAATGAAAAACTGTTTTTT.

The J gene is TRBJ2-5, the V gene TRBV4-2; 8 nucleotides agree with TRBD1. The length of the CDR3 is 19 residues. Per germline, CDR1 LGHNA and CDR2 YNFKEQ. V was pared by 3 bases and J by 5 bases, with 20 bases of the junction left unmatched. For the CDR3, the DNA is TGTGCCAGCAGCCAGGGCCCGGTTGGCAGGGGGCTACTCGGGGAGACCCAGTACTTC. It encodes CASSQGPVGRGLLGETQYF.

The V and J genes are TRBV6-2 or TRBV6-3 and TRBJ2-1, with TRBD2 matching over 7 bases. Germline values: CDR1 MNHEY, CDR2 SVGEGT. This CDR3 is built from 18 residues. Unmatched junction bases numbered 18, after V lost 0 bases and J lost 10 bases. The CDR3 bases are TGTGCCAGCAGTTACTCGACCCTTGGTGCTAGCGGTATAATCGAGCAGTTCTTC. It codes for CASSYSTLGASGIIEQFF.

The chain is built from TRBV5-1 and TRBJ1-6; no clear D gene. This CDR3 has 16 amino acids. The V and J ends lost 0 bases and 5 bases respectively, with 12 bases between them. The germline gives CDR1 SGHRS, CDR2 YFSETQ. The CDR3 sequence is CASSLGEGRNNSPLHF. The CDR3, as DNA: TGCGCCAGCAGCTTGGGTGAGGGTCGGAATAATTCACCCCTCCACTTT.

The chain is built from TRBV27 and TRBJ2-6, with D perhaps being TRBD1 or TRBD2 (6 bases each). V lost 5 bases and J 1 base, leaving 18 bases between the germline ends. The CDR3 contains 18 residues. Germline V gene data show CDR1 as MNHEY and CDR2 as SMNVEV (reference sequence). CDR3 in DNA: TGTGCCAGCAGTCCGCCGCCCGGGGGCTGGTCTGGGGCCAACGTCCTGACTTTC. Translated: CASSPPPGGWSGANVLTF.

CDR3: CASSTIQGERGYEQYF. DNA of the CDR3: TGTGCCAGCAGCACCATACAGGGGGAAAGGGGTTACGAGCAGTACTTC. V usage is TRBV7-2 and J usage is TRBJ2-7, with 8 bases that match TRBD1. Losses at the gene ends were 5 bases for V and 4 bases for J; bases not matched to a gene: 13. From germline, CDR1 is SGHTA and CDR2 FQGNSA. The CDR3 is made up of 16 amino acids.

This chain joins TRBV4-3 and TRBJ1-2; D gene unclear. The CDR3 sequence is 13 residues long. CDR1 LGHNA and CDR2 YSLEER come from the germline V gene. Trimming removed 1 base from V and 2 bases from J, with 5 bases in between. CDR3 coding DNA: TGCGCCAGCAGCCAAGTTGGGAACTATGGCTACACCTTC. As protein: CASSQVGNYGYTF.

The chain carries TRBV5-1 and TRBJ2-7; 8 nucleotides line up with TRBD1. CDR1 is SGHRS and CDR2 is YFSETQ in the germline V gene. J was trimmed by 4 bases and V by 4 bases; bases with no gene match: 10. This CDR3 region has 15 residues. The CDR3 nucleotides are TGCGCCAGCAGCCACGACAGGGGAAGTGTGTACGAGCAGTACTTC. It encodes CASSHDRGSVYEQYF.

As for this clone: Within the sample, other DNA sequences also encode this same CDR3. V is TRBV19 and J is TRBJ1-5; D is unclear. Germline loops: CDR1 LNHDA, CDR2 SQIVND (reference sequence). This CDR3 comprises 12 residues. In DNA, the CDR3 is TGTGCTGCGGCGACCACTGGGCAGCCCCAGCATTTT. This gives the protein CAAATTGQPQHF.

This clone was detected only a few times. V and J are TRBV3-1 (or the pseudogene TRBV3-2) and TRBJ1-1; 8 positions agree with TRBD1. CDR3 length: 16 amino acids. Germline CDR1 LGHDT, CDR2 YNNKEL (reference sequence). V was clipped by 4 bases and J by 2 bases; unmatched bases: 9. The CDR3: CASSRRTGPYNTEAFF. The CDR3 DNA sequence: TGTGCCAGCAGCCGAAGGACAGGGCCATATAACACTGAAGCTTTCTTT.